These 27 T cell receptor beta chains share one sample of origin, sequenced in a study of blood T cells in healthy people across ages. Sample-barcoded 5' priming and a J-beta primer mix drove a second PCR of roughly 7 to 11 cycles. TCRdb reanalysed the 5' RACE reads using MiXCR and keeps one entry per CDR3 protein. Among about 730,000 distinct CDR3 sequences listed, roughly 43% were seen once. The material sequenced was blood. Receptors were obtained from a woman aged 55-69 years in good health.

There are a few counts of this clonotype. The V and J genes are TRBV20-1 and TRBJ2-3; 12 positions agree with TRBD2. Germline-derived CDR1 and CDR2 are DFQATT and SNEGSKA (reference sequence). Trimming at V came to 4 bases and at J to 0 bases, leaving 2 bases not matched to a gene. The CDR3 consists of 15 residues. CDR3 nucleotides: TGCAGTGCTACTAGCGGGGGGGTGAGCACAGATACGCAGTATTTT. Translation gives CSATSGGVSTDTQYF.

This clonotype occurred once. The chain has TRBV7-3 and TRBJ2-3; 8 nucleotides match TRBD1. Trimming removed 2 bases from V and 3 bases from J; junction bases left unmatched: 7. The germline CDR1 and CDR2 sequences are SGHTA and FQGTGA. The CDR3 has 16 amino acids. CDR3 bases: TGTGCCAGCAGCTTATCAGGACAGGGTAGGACAGATACGCAGTATTTT. This encodes CASSLSGQGRTDTQYF.

This clonotype was picked up one time. The chain joins TRBV28 to TRBJ2-1; no clear D. The CDR3 is made up of 13 amino acids. With 7 bases removed from V and 4 bases from J, the gap between germline ends came to 11 bases. CDR1 is MDHEN, CDR2 SYDVKM, per germline. The CDR3 protein is CASTPTVYNEQFF. In DNA form, the CDR3 reads TGTGCCAGCACCCCGACGGTGTACAATGAGCAGTTCTTC.

The chain employs TRBV11-2 and TRBJ2-7; TRBD2 agrees at 12 bases. With 10 bases clipped from V and 0 bases from J, the junction kept 7 bases outside the gene matches. Germline V CDR1 and CDR2: SGHAT, FQNNGV. This CDR3 has 15 residues. This CDR3 is CATTELAGGSYEQYF. The CDR3 DNA reads TGTGCCACCACCGAACTAGCGGGAGGCTCCTACGAGCAGTACTTC.

Note on this clonotype: Sequence at one end of the junction differs from germline and may be a read error. The chain links TRBV5-1 to TRBJ2-1; D gene uncertain. Germline V gene data show CDR1 as SGHRS and CDR2 as YFSETQ. The CDR3 runs to 15 residues. The CDR3: CVSRQTGLSDNEQFF. DNA for the CDR3: TGCGTCAGCAGGCAGACTGGGCTAAGCGACAATGAGCAGTTCTTC.

The V gene is TRBV7-2, the J gene TRBJ2-7, with D unclear. The CDR3 contains 16 residues. Trimming took off 6 bases at V and 2 bases at J, with 20 bases between the two ends. Germline CDR1 SGHTA, CDR2 FQGNSA. CDR3 coding DNA: TGTGCCAGCAGACGGTCAAGTTACGACACAGCCTACGAGCAGTACTTC. Amino acids: CASRRSSYDTAYEQYF.

In this sample, this clonotype turned up once. The junction departs from the called germline gene at one end, perhaps through a read error. J is TRBJ2-1 and V is TRBV20-1; D may match TRBD1 or TRBD2 (6 bases each). The DNA end is a closer match to TRBJ2-7, so the J assignment may be wrong. This CDR3 contains 15 residues. Germline CDR1 DFQATT, CDR2 SNEGSKA (reference sequence). CDR3 region: CSATKEGTGSDEQYF. The CDR3 nucleotides are TGCAGCGCTACCAAGGAGGGTACAGGGTCGGACGAGCAGTACTTC.

The chain combines TRBV7-9 with TRBJ1-2; 12 nucleotides line up with TRBD1. Germline lookup yields CDR1 SEHNR and CDR2 FQNEAQ (reference sequence). Unmatched junction bases numbered 11, after V lost 3 bases and J lost 0 bases. This CDR3 comprises 19 residues. This CDR3 reads CASSFIRDRGPETNYGYTF. The CDR3 nucleotides read TGTGCCAGCAGCTTTATTCGGGACAGGGGGCCCGAAACTAACTATGGCTACACCTTC.

Worth noting for this clonotype: Compared with germline, one end of the junction differs, possibly owing to a read error. The V gene is TRBV5-6, the J gene TRBJ1-6; D ambiguous. Germline CDR1 and CDR2: SGHDT and YYEEEE. This CDR3 region has 15 residues. This CDR3 is CASSLADQTNSPLHF. The CDR3 nucleotides read TGTGCTAGCAGCTTGGCGGACCAGACCAATTCACCCCTCCACTTT.

This clonotype came up many times. This chain connects TRBV28 to TRBJ1-2, with 7 bases matching TRBD1. V trimming: 6 bases; J trimming: 4 bases; junction bases outside the gene matches: 5. The CDR3 loop spans 13 amino acids. Germline V CDR1 and CDR2: MDHEN, SYDVKM. The CDR3 DNA follows: TGTGCCAGCAGACGCGGACAGGCCTATGGCTACACCTTC. Translated, it gives CASRRGQAYGYTF.

This clonotype was seen only a few times. The rearrangement links TRBV20-1 to TRBJ2-1; D not certain. CDR1 and CDR2 (germline): DFQATT, SNEGSKA (reference sequence). The CDR3 length is 14 residues. Here the CDR3 DNA reads TGCAGCCCCCTCGTGGGGAATTCCTACAATGAGCAGTTCTTC. Amino acid sequence: CSPLVGNSYNEQFF.

The rearrangement joins TRBV7-3 to TRBJ2-7; D unresolved. Germline CDR1 is SGHTA and CDR2 is FQGTGA. Between the trimmed V and J ends, which lost 5 bases and 10 bases, there was a span of 24 bases. The CDR3 consists of 15 residues. The CDR3 region has the DNA TGTGCCAGCAGCAGCAACCACTTCCGCTGTCAAGTCCAGTACTTC. Protein: CASSSNHFRCQVQYF.

This clonotype was counted only a few times. This sequence joins TRBV20-1 and TRBJ1-4; no clear D gene. The CDR3 has 14 amino acids. From germline, CDR1 is DFQATT and CDR2 SNEGSKA (reference sequence). Trimming shortened V by 3 bases and J by 0 bases, and 8 bases separated the two germline ends. Written as DNA, the CDR3 is TGCAGTGCTAGTGACGGGACAACTAATGAAAAACTGTTTTTT. Protein: CSASDGTTNEKLFF.

This clonotype was observed a few times. The chain uses TRBV11-2 and TRBJ2-3; D may be TRBD2 (6 bases). With 5 bases removed from V and 0 bases from J, the gap between germline ends came to 15 bases. This CDR3 is 16 amino acids long. CDR1 and CDR2 from the germline V gene are SGHAT and FQNNGV. Written as DNA, the CDR3 is TGTGCCAGCAGCCTCTCGGCGGGACTGAGCACAGATACGCAGTATTTT. Its protein is CASSLSAGLSTDTQYF. The whole variable domain, remainder taken from reference TRBV11-2 and TRBJ2-3, is EAGVAQSPRYKIIEKRQSVAFWCNPISGHATLYWYQQILGQGPKLLIQFQNNGVVDDSQLPKDRFSAERLKGVDSTLKIQPAKLEDSAVYLCASSLSAGLSTDTQYFGPGTRLTVL.

The genes are TRBV20-1 and TRBJ2-5, with TRBD2 matching over 12 bases. The end of the DNA fits TRBJ2-7 better, so the J call may be wrong. Germline-derived CDR1 and CDR2 are DFQATT and SNEGSKA (reference sequence). The CDR3 has 14 amino acids. CDR3 residues: CSVPGLAGLYEQYF. The CDR3 DNA sequence: TGCAGTGTCCCCGGACTAGCGGGGCTCTACGAGCAGTACTTC.

This clonotype was detected only once. One end of the junction is discordant with germline, which a read error may explain. This rearrangement joins TRBV13 to TRBJ2-5; D is possibly TRBD2 (5 bases). Germline V gives CDR1 PRHDT, CDR2 FYEKMQ (reference sequence). This CDR3 comprises 15 residues. The CDR3 region is CASSLGRALGETRYF. CDR3 DNA sequence: TGTGCCAGCAGCTTAGGACGGGCCTTGGGAGAGACCCGGTACTTC.

About this clonotype: Just one base apart from a much larger clone, this may be a read error. This rearrangement joins TRBV7-2 to TRBJ2-3; 10 bases agree with TRBD2. From germline, CDR1 is SGHTA and CDR2 FQGNSA. With 8 bases clipped from V and 6 bases from J, the junction kept 8 bases outside the gene matches. This CDR3 is built from 14 residues. The CDR3 protein is CASGGGLASDTQYF. For the CDR3, the DNA is TGTGCCAGCGGCGGGGGACTAGCGTCGGATACGCAGTATTTT.

This clonotype was picked up many times. The chain links TRBV9 to TRBJ2-3, with TRBD2 matching over 12 bases. J was trimmed by 3 bases and V by 4 bases; bases with no gene match: 6. Germline V lookup: CDR1 SGDLS, CDR2 YYNGEE. The CDR3 is made up of 16 amino acids. CDR3 in DNA: TGTGCCAGCAGCCCTCTAGCGGGGGGGGAGACAGATACGCAGTATTTT. Translated: CASSPLAGGETDTQYF.

The gene calls are TRBV4-1 and TRBJ1-6, with D maybe TRBD1 (6 bases). V was clipped by 0 bases and J by 9 bases, with 12 bases between them. Germline V gives CDR1 MGHRA, CDR2 YSYEKL. The CDR3 contains 15 residues. CDR3 sequence (DNA): TGCGCCAGCAGCCAAGAGTCACAGGGAAGTTCACCCCTCCACTTT. Protein: CASSQESQGSSPLHF.

Details on this clonotype: This may stem from a read error, because a much larger clone lies one nucleotide away. The V call is TRBV21-1, the J call TRBJ1-1. TRBV21-1 is shown as a pseudogene. The CDR3 runs 17 residues. The CDR3 protein is CASSQGRGTNGDTEAFF. The CDR3 DNA sequence: TGTGCCAGCAGCCAAGGTCGGGGGACGAACGGCGACACTGAAGCTTTCTTT.

The chain is built from TRBV6-5 and TRBJ2-1; the D gene is possibly TRBD2 (6 bases). The CDR3 is 15 residues long. The germline gives CDR1 MNHEY, CDR2 SVGAGI. Trimming pared 4 bases from V and 7 bases from J, leaving 17 bases between. The CDR3 sequence is CASSFGGAEVNEQFF. Written as DNA, the CDR3 is TGTGCCAGCAGTTTTGGAGGGGCGGAAGTAAATGAGCAGTTCTTC.

This clonotype was seen more than once but under ten times. The chain employs TRBV9 and TRBJ2-3; perhaps TRBD2 as D (6 bases). The CDR3 covers 16 residues. Germline CDR1 SGDLS, CDR2 YYNGEE. V gave up 3 bases and J gave up 0 bases, with 14 bases separating them. CDR3 loop: CASSGGGVSSTDTQYF. DNA for the CDR3: TGTGCCAGCAGCGGGGGCGGGGTATCTAGCACAGATACGCAGTATTTT.

The genes are TRBV27 and TRBJ1-4; D gene unclear. Trimming pared 0 bases from V and 11 bases from J, leaving 10 bases between. This CDR3 spans 13 amino acids. CDR1 and CDR2 from the germline V gene are MNHEY and SMNVEV (reference sequence). The CDR3 nucleotides are TGTGCCAGCAGTTTATCGGTCCGGGATAAACTGTTTTTT. Residues: CASSLSVRDKLFF.

This chain connects TRBV7-9 to TRBJ2-7; 7 bases match TRBD1. The CDR3 loop spans 14 amino acids. The ends lost 5 bases at V and 0 bases at J; junction bases unmatched: 4. Germline loops: CDR1 SEHNR, CDR2 FQNEAQ (reference sequence). The CDR3 here is CASSDRVISYEQYF. The CDR3 coding sequence is TGTGCCAGCAGCGACAGGGTGATCTCCTACGAGCAGTACTTC.

This clonotype has only a few counts. The rearrangement joins TRBV12-3 or TRBV12-4 to TRBJ2-5; D remains ambiguous. CDR3 length equals 13 residues. Trimming pared 8 bases from V and 7 bases from J, leaving 17 bases between. The CDR3 is CASVNVGKGTQYF. The CDR3 DNA reads TGTGCCAGCGTAAATGTGGGAAAGGGGACCCAGTACTTC.

This clonotype came up a few times. The CDR3 reads CSARDRLAGGMETQYF. The CDR3 nucleotides are TGCAGTGCTAGAGATCGCCTAGCGGGAGGGATGGAGACCCAGTACTTC. V usage is TRBV20-1 and J usage is TRBJ2-5; 12 positions agree with TRBD2. V gave up 0 bases and J gave up 5 bases; unmatched junction bases: 7. The germline CDR1 and CDR2 sequences are DFQATT and SNEGSKA (reference sequence). The CDR3 spans 16 residues.

J is TRBJ1-1 and V is TRBV29-1; 11 nucleotides match TRBD1. This CDR3 region has 13 residues. Per the germline V gene, CDR1 is SQVTM and CDR2 is ANQGSEA. Germline trimming cut 4 bases from V and 11 bases from J; bases unmatched to any gene: 9. Here the CDR3 reads CSVGTGGEWRAFF. DNA for the CDR3: TGCAGCGTTGGGACAGGGGGCGAGTGGCGGGCTTTCTTT.